This is a list of T cell receptor beta chains from one sample in a study of blood T cells in healthy people across ages. Each CDR3 protein is one row after TCRdb ran MiXCR on the 5' RACE reads. This repertoire shows more than 900,000 distinct CDR3 sequences, approximately 25% found once; its top ten account for about 0.72%. These same records also appear under a second study, on T cells of mothers and their children.

Sequenced input: blood. All receptors derive from a girl under 10 years old in good health. Each CDR3 is given with its conserved first and last residue. D genes are given only for firm matches. Size tells how often a clone was seen (once, few, many) or the class of an expanded clone, and some rows leave it out.

v_call	j_call	d_call	clone_size	cdr3_nt	cdr3_aa
TRBV6-5	TRBJ2-5	TRBD2	few	TGTGCCAGCAGTTATAGCGGGGGTTACCAAGAGACCCAGTACTTC	CASSYSGGYQETQYF
TRBV7-9	TRBJ1-1	-	-	TGTGCCAGCAGCTTATTAGGGGAGGGTGAAGCTTTCTTT	CASSLLGEGEAFF
TRBV21-1	TRBJ1-4	-	few	TGTGCCAGCAGCAACACCGGGACAGGGGGTTGTTTGAAAAAACTGTTTTTT	CASSNTGTGGCLKKLFF
TRBV20-1	TRBJ2-1	TRBD1	-	TGCAGTGCCAAAGGGGTGGGACAGGGCAATGAGCAGTTCTTC	CSAKGVGQGNEQFF
TRBV5-1	TRBJ1-2	-	-	TGCGCCAGCAGCTTGGGTCTTACAGGGAACTATGGCTACACCTTC	CASSLGLTGNYGYTF
TRBV5-1	TRBJ1-2	-	-	TGCGCCAGCAGCTTGGTGCCAGGGCACTATGGCTACACCTTC	CASSLVPGHYGYTF
TRBV4-1	TRBJ2-7	-	many	TGTGCCAGCAGCCAAGTGGGCAGATACGAGCAGTACTTC	CASSQVGRYEQYF
TRBV7-9	TRBJ2-4	-	-	TGTGCCAGCAGCTTAGGTGATAGTAGCAAAAACATTCAGTACTTC	CASSLGDSSKNIQYF
TRBV7-2	TRBJ2-1	TRBD2	-	TGTGCCAGCAGCTTAGGGGGAGCGGGGGGCTACAATGAGCAGTTCTTC	CASSLGGAGGYNEQFF
TRBV6-6	TRBJ1-5	-	-	TGTGCCAGCAACATCTTTAATCAGCCCCAGCATTTT	CASNIFNQPQHF
TRBV9	TRBJ2-7	-	-	TGTGCCAGCAGCGTAGAGGGGGGATCTACCTACGAGCAGTACTTC	CASSVEGGSTYEQYF
TRBV7-6	TRBJ2-2	TRBD1	few	TGTGCCAGCAGCTCCCTTTCATCAGGGGGCTACACCGGGGAGCTGTTTTTT	CASSSLSSGGYTGELFF
TRBV5-6	TRBJ1-1	TRBD1	-	TGTGCCAGCAGCCAACAAGGGACAGCCAAGAACACTGAAGCTTTCTTT	CASSQQGTAKNTEAFF
TRBV6-1	TRBJ2-5	TRBD2	-	TGTGCCAGCAGTGAAGCGCCTAGCGGGGTACAAGAGACCCAGTACTTC	CASSEAPSGVQETQYF
TRBV28	TRBJ2-1	-	few	TGTGCCAGCACCAAACTCCAACTAACCGAGCAGTTCTTC	CASTKLQLTEQFF
TRBV7-2	TRBJ1-1	-	-	TGTGCCAGCAGCTTAGATGCAGGACGGGGAACTGAAGCTTTCTTT	CASSLDAGRGTEAFF
TRBV20-1	TRBJ2-5	-	-	TGCAGTGCTAGGGACCTTGGGACATCCGCCCTGGAAGAGACCCAGTACTTC	CSARDLGTSALEETQYF
TRBV29-1	TRBJ2-7	TRBD1	-	TGCAGCGTTAGACAGGGGGAAGCCTACGAGCAGTACTTC	CSVRQGEAYEQYF
TRBV27	TRBJ1-1	-	few	TGTGCCAGCAGTTCTCGGACTCTAGGCATGAACACTGAAGCTTTCTTT	CASSSRTLGMNTEAFF
TRBV7-2	TRBJ1-2	TRBD1	few	TGTGCCAGCAGCTTAGCGCTGGGACAGTCTCTCTATGGCTACACCTTC	CASSLALGQSLYGYTF
TRBV7-9	TRBJ2-1	-	-	TGTGCCAGCAGCCCCTCAACAGGGAGGAATGAGCAGTTCTTC	CASSPSTGRNEQFF
TRBV12-3/TRBV12-4	TRBJ2-7	TRBD2	-	TGTGCCTGCGGGGGAGCCTCCATAGGGATAGTGCAGTACTTC	CACGGASIGIVQYF
TRBV7-2	TRBJ2-7	-	few	TGTGCCAGCAGCCCTAGAGTCGGTGCCGAAAGGGACGAGCAGTACTTC	CASSPRVGAERDEQYF
TRBV6-5	TRBJ1-4	TRBD1	few	TGTGCCAGCAGTTACTCCCCGTGGACAGGGCGGAAACTGTTTTTT	CASSYSPWTGRKLFF
TRBV2	TRBJ2-5	-	-	TGTGCCAGCAGTGCTTGGGCGGGGCGATTCCAAGAGACCCAGTACTTC	CASSAWAGRFQETQYF
TRBV6-5	TRBJ2-2	-	few	TGTGCCAGCAGCCCCGTTTTACGAAACACCGGGGAGCTGTTTTTT	CASSPVLRNTGELFF
TRBV15	TRBJ1-2	-	-	TGTGCCACCAGCAGAGATCACGAGACCTATGGCTACACCTTC	CATSRDHETYGYTF
TRBV4-1	TRBJ2-5	-	few	TGCGCCAGCAGCCAAGCTACGGACGGGACGACCCAGTACTTC	CASSQATDGTTQYF
TRBV12-3/TRBV12-4	TRBJ2-7	TRBD1	-	TGTGCCAGCAGTCGAGCCGGGACAGGGCCCTACGAGCAGTACTTC	CASSRAGTGPYEQYF
TRBV12-3/TRBV12-4	TRBJ1-4	-	few	TGTGCCAGCAGTTTAGCGCCGGGTAATGAAAAACTGTTTTTT	CASSLAPGNEKLFF
TRBV20-1	TRBJ2-5	-	few	TGCAGTGCTAGTTCACTACCCACGGAGACCCAGTACTTC	CSASSLPTETQYF
TRBV4-2	TRBJ2-7	TRBD1	-	TGTGCCAGCAGCCAAGACCCACAGGGGGGAGACGAGCAGTACTTC	CASSQDPQGGDEQYF
TRBV20-1	TRBJ1-2	-	few	TGCAGTGCTGAAGATGTTGACTATGGCTACACCTTC	CSAEDVDYGYTF
TRBV28	TRBJ2-7	TRBD1	-	TGTGCCAGCACAGGGGGCTATGGTGGCGAGCAGTACTTC	CASTGGYGGEQYF
TRBV7-2	TRBJ2-1	TRBD2	few	TGTGCCAGCAGCGTACTAGCGGGAGTTCTGTACAATGAGCAGTTCTTC	CASSVLAGVLYNEQFF
TRBV29-1	TRBJ2-1	-	-	TGCAGCGTTCACCAGGGGGGTGAGCAGTTCTTC	CSVHQGGEQFF
TRBV4-3	TRBJ1-2	-	-	TGCGCCAACAGCCAAGAGGTCCGGGGGGGCTACACCTTC	CANSQEVRGGYTF
TRBV3-1	TRBJ2-1	-	-	TGTGCCAGCAGCCTTGTCTACAACAATGAGCAGTTCTTC	CASSLVYNNEQFF
TRBV29-1	TRBJ2-5	-	few	TGCAGCGCCGGGGAATTAGCGGCACCTCAAGAGACCCAGTACTTC	CSAGELAAPQETQYF
TRBV29-1	TRBJ2-1	TRBD2	few	TGCAGCGCATCACTAGCGGGATTTTACAATGAGCAGTTCTTC	CSASLAGFYNEQFF
TRBV5-1	TRBJ2-7	-	-	TGCGCCAGCAGCTTGACAGGTCGAAACTACGAGCAGTACTTC	CASSLTGRNYEQYF
TRBV7-8	TRBJ1-2	-	-	TGTGCCAGCAGCCGGTCGGACACGGACTATGGCTACACCTTC	CASSRSDTDYGYTF
TRBV7-2	TRBJ2-1	TRBD2	few	TGTGCCAGCAGGTCGGGACTAGCGGGTTTCAATGAGCAGTTCTTC	CASRSGLAGFNEQFF
TRBV19	TRBJ2-7	-	-	TGTGCCAGTAGTGTCTACGGGGGCCTTGTCTACGAGCAGTACTTC	CASSVYGGLVYEQYF
TRBV15	TRBJ1-4	-	few	TGTGCCACCAGCAGAGATTTAGATCGAAGACCAACTAATGAAAAACTGTTTTTT	CATSRDLDRRPTNEKLFF
TRBV25-1	TRBJ2-7	-	few	TGTGCCAGTAAGACCCGGGCCTCATCGGCCTACGAGCAGTACTTC	CASKTRASSAYEQYF
TRBV7-6	TRBJ1-1	-	-	TGTGCCACCGCACCGGGACTGCCCAACACTGAAGCTTTCTTT	CATAPGLPNTEAFF
TRBV6-6	TRBJ2-7	-	many	TGTGCCAGCAGTTACCTGGACGAGCAGTACTTC	CASSYLDEQYF
TRBV4-1	TRBJ2-5	-	-	TGCGCCAGCAGCCAAGATTTAACCGAAGAGACCCAGTACTTC	CASSQDLTEETQYF
TRBV20-1	TRBJ2-5	-	-	TGCAGTGCTAGAGACCCGGCGGTATCGGGAGAGACCCAGTACTTC	CSARDPAVSGETQYF
TRBV14	TRBJ2-5	-	few	TGTGCCAGCAGCCAAGTAGCAAATGCCAACCAAGAGACCCAGTACTTC	CASSQVANANQETQYF
TRBV29-1	TRBJ2-5	TRBD2	-	TGCAGCGCTTTTAGCGGGACCCAAGAGACCCAGTACTTC	CSAFSGTQETQYF
TRBV10-3	TRBJ2-1	-	few	TGTGCCATCAGTGATATTGAGCGGGCGGGAATTACAATGAAGCAGTTCTTC	CAISDIERAGITMKQFF
TRBV20-1	TRBJ2-5	TRBD2	few	TGCAGTGCTAGACTCAGCGGGGGGAACCGGGAGACCCAGTACTTC	CSARLSGGNRETQYF
TRBV6-2/TRBV6-3	TRBJ2-7	-	-	TGTGCCAGCATTGAACCAGGGATTCCCTACGAGCAGTACTTC	CASIEPGIPYEQYF
TRBV6-6	TRBJ2-5	-	few	TGTGCCAGCAGTAGACTCGAGGAGACCCAGTACTTC	CASSRLEETQYF
TRBV27	TRBJ1-2	-	-	TGTGCCAGCGCCCCGACCGGGACATTAGTGGGCTACACCTTC	CASAPTGTLVGYTF
TRBV15	TRBJ2-7	TRBD2	once	TGTGCCACCAGCAGACAGCGGGGGGCCTACGAGCAGTACTTC	CATSRQRGAYEQYF
TRBV20-1	TRBJ2-5	TRBD2	few	TGCAGTAGCGTCCCGGGACTAGCGGTACAAGAGACCCAGTACTTC	CSSVPGLAVQETQYF